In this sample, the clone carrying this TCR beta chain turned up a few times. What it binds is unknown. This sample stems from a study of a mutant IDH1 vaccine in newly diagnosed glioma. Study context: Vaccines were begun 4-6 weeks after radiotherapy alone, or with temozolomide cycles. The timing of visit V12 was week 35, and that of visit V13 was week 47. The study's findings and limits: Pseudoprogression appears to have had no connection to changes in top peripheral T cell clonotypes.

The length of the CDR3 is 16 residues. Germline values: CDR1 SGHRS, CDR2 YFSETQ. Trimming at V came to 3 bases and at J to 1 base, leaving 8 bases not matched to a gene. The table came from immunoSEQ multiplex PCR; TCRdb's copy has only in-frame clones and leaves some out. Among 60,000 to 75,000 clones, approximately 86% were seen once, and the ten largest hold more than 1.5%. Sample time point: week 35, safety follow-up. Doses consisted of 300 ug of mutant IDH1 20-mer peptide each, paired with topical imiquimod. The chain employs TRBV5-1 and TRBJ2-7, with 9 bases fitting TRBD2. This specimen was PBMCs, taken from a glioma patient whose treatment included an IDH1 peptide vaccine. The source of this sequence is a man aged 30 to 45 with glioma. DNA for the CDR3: TGCGCCAGCAGCTCGAAGACTAGCGGAACTTCCTACGAGCAGTACTTC. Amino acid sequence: CASSSKTSGTSYEQYF.